This T cell receptor (beta chain) was sequenced for a study of T cells in Graves' hyperthyroidism and ophthalmopathy (dated by TCRdb to between 2019 and 2020). Notes on the research overall: Peripheral blood samples were taken at initial diagnosis, before any treatment was given. To identify TCR V-J signatures that set the groups apart, the researchers used a discovery cohort of about a hundred patients, made up of some 41 with Graves' ophthalmopathy and about 55 with stable Graves' hyperthyroidism. Prospective prediction of ophthalmopathy was tested in an independent validation cohort of fewer than 20 hyperthyroidism patients and roughly 16 patients who later progressed to ophthalmopathy. The roughly 91 discovery patients were randomly split 7:3 into training and test sets. Thyroid tissue and blood T-cell repertoires from six Graves' hyperthyroidism patients were also compared in the study. Following sampling, methimazole starting at 30 mg daily was given to hyperthyroidism patients, and high-dose intravenous methylprednisolone was given to ophthalmopathy patients. TCR Vbeta CDR3 sequencing of approximately 140 peripheral blood samples (about 45 ophthalmopathy, under 80 hyperthyroidism and about 17 progressor patients) is reported in the paper.

At least ten counts were recorded for this clonotype. Its target antigen remains unknown. Base qualities are missing; no much larger clone stands one base away. Moderately to severely active disease, a Clinical Activity Score of at least 3, a NOSPECS grade of at least 4, and a duration under 3 months were present in ophthalmopathy patients. Exclusion was applied to patients with uncontrolled infections, other autoimmune diseases, pregnancy or lactation. Diagnoses were established on the basis of clinical symptoms, serum thyroxine and TRAb, thyroid ultrasound, and orbital computed tomography. PBMCs were separated from approximately 9.9 ml of fresh peripheral blood using Ficoll-Paque density gradient centrifugation. Trizol reagent was used to extract total RNA, and RNA quality was then checked on an Agilent 2100 Bioanalyzer. On the study overall, not on this receptor specifically: Blood samples also contained most of the expanded thyroid clonotypes (frequency above 0.001), which suggests that blood repertoires may reflect thyroid immune responses. In validation, the model predicted progression to ophthalmopathy a median of about 6 months before onset, with about 64% sensitivity and roughly 77% specificity. Sample size was not statistically predetermined, and investigators were not blinded to group allocation. A model built on a 13 V-J signature distinguished ophthalmopathy from stable hyperthyroidism, reaching 85% to 90% sensitivity and 81% to 83% specificity in cross-validation and 80%/75% in testing.

Amplification of TCR beta CDR3 regions was carried out from RNA transcripts. A first-round RT-PCR of the TCR CDR3 used the HTBI primer set with the Qiagen OneStep RT-PCR kit. The libraries were constructed in a second round of multiplex PCR and then size-selected and purified. Libraries were sequenced paired-end with 100 bp reads on an Illumina HiSeq2000. On the authors' methods: SOAPnuke was used to process the raw data, with reads discarded if the reads contained adapters or uncalled bases, had a mean Phred below 15, or lacked an exact constant-primer or identifier match. COPE v1.2.5 was used to merge high-quality paired reads, and clonotypes were defined as unique nucleotide sequences. MiTCR v1.1 was used to align the clonotypes against IMGT TRBV, TRBD and TRBJ reference segments. Only V-J combinations with frequency above 0.0001, covering 98% to 99.2% of repertoires, were analysed. A TCS score was defined as the ratio between F50 (clonal expansion) and ExV (chaos), using BLOSUM62-based TCRdist between CDR3 peptides within each V-J. Welch's t-statistics and random forest reduced just over 500 V-J features to under 15, which were used in a naive Bayes classifier (R e1071). TCRdb took the public reads, trimmed them with fastp at Q25, ran MiXCR for clone calling and kept in-frame beta chains. Each CDR3 protein gets just one entry, which takes the most common genes and DNA from the rows behind it. Here the V and J calls rest on TCRdb's processing, not on the authors' analysis. Within this sample are under 400,000 distinct CDR3 sequences, with 15% of them counted one time only. Together, the top ten hold roughly 19% of the sample.

The sample taken for sequencing was blood. This clonotype originated in a woman aged 60 to 75 with Graves' ophthalmopathy.

The CDR3 amino acid sequence is: CASSVVADLGTEAFF. Here is the DNA: TGTGCCAGCAGCGTAGTGGCGGACCTAGGAACTGAAGCTTTCTTT. The rearrangement combines TRBV9 with TRBJ1-1; no D gene call is confident. The germline V gene yields SGDLS for CDR1 and YYNGEE for CDR2. From the cysteine up to the phenylalanine, the CDR3 has a length of 15 residues. The read is trimmed to its CDR3 DNA, 45 bases read in frame from base 1. Between the V and J ends, shortened by 0 bases and 5 bases respectively, the junction contains 14 bases.